A selection of T cell receptor beta chains follows, all from one sample in a study of cytotoxic CD8 clonotypes in ibrutinib-treated CLL. Profiled with immunoSEQ multiplex PCR; TCRdb holds only in-frame clones, not every one. The table includes 200,000 or so clones, just under 80% detected once. The sequencing used PBMCs, collected after 12 months of ibrutinib treatment. These receptors all come from a human donor with chronic lymphocytic leukemia. The conserved cysteine and the conserved F or W are not part of the CDR3 here.

j_gene: TRBJ2-6
v_gene: TRBV6-5
CDR3aa: ASRRSGANVLT

j_gene: TRBJ2-3
v_gene: TRBV5-1
CDR3aa: ASSLATSGSTDTQY

j_gene: TRBJ1-6
v_gene: TRBV27
CDR3aa: ASGRTGENSPLH

j_gene: TRBJ2-1
v_gene: TRBV6-4
CDR3aa: ASSDINYNEQF

j_gene: TRBJ2-5
v_gene: TRBV4-1
CDR3aa: ASSRGGDQETQY

j_gene: TRBJ2-3
v_gene: TRBV5-1
CDR3aa: ASSPLERGYTDTQY

j_gene: TRBJ1-6
v_gene: TRBV19
CDR3aa: ASSIEGGAYNSPLH

j_gene: TRBJ1-4
v_gene: TRBV7-9
CDR3aa: ASSLQGAGTEKLF

j_gene: TRBJ2-1
v_gene: TRBV6-5
CDR3aa: ASSFVGAFRNEQF

j_gene: TRBJ2-5
v_gene: TRBV6-5
CDR3aa: ASSPGETQY

j_gene: TRBJ1-5
v_gene: TRBV28
CDR3aa: ASSSGQGTQPQH

j_gene: TRBJ2-7
v_gene: TRBV7-6
CDR3aa: ASSLGTATIPY

j_gene: TRBJ2-7
v_gene: TRBV30
CDR3aa: AWSASGYEQY

j_gene: TRBJ1-5
v_gene: TRBV5-1
CDR3aa: ASSFGQENQPQH

j_gene: TRBJ2-5
v_gene: TRBV5-4
CDR3aa: ASSLGPQETQY

j_gene: TRBJ2-7
v_gene: TRBV2
CDR3aa: ASRGARTGSSYEQY

j_gene: TRBJ1-1
v_gene: TRBV6-1
CDR3aa: ASSGGRGTLNTEAF

j_gene: TRBJ2-2
v_gene: TRBV13
CDR3aa: ASSLSVTGELF

j_gene: TRBJ2-1
v_gene: TRBV9
CDR3aa: ASSPLGNSYNEQF

j_gene: TRBJ2-1
v_gene: TRBV29-1
CDR3aa: SVERLAGPADEQF

j_gene: TRBJ2-7
v_gene: TRBV30
CDR3aa: AWSWEGGVAEQY

j_gene: TRBJ2-5
v_gene: TRBV5-4
CDR3aa: ASSSGLAGGQETQY

j_gene: TRBJ2-5
v_gene: TRBV7-8
CDR3aa: ASSLGLTSSVETQY

j_gene: TRBJ1-1
v_gene: TRBV7-9
CDR3aa: ASSTGQVYENTEAF

j_gene: TRBJ1-4
v_gene: TRBV6-5
CDR3aa: ASSLTGIANEKLF